The 28 T cell receptor beta chains given below trace back to one sample, sequenced in a study of beta chain features in type 1 diabetes. All of the isolated RNA was reverse transcribed, so expressed TCRB transcripts were sequenced. Some clones are missing from TCRdb's copy, which holds only in-frame ones; the method was immunoSEQ multiplex PCR. The table lists hundreds of thousands of clones, 11% to 15% of them singletons. Findings of the study overall: Significant though moderate, a shortening of TCRB CDR3s appeared in all four CD4+ subsets of Type 1 diabetes patients.

Which antigens these TCRs recognize remains unknown. Source material: naive CD4+ T cells from blood. These TCRs come from a man between 18 and 29 years old with type 1 diabetes.

A few counts support this clone. This chain's CDR3 is CSVRGSSAYNEQFF. The CDR3 DNA reads as TGCAGCGTAAGGGGAAGTTCCGCTTACAATGAGCAGTTCTTC. This sequence joins TRBV29-1 and TRBJ2-1, with D perhaps TRBD1 (5 bases). V shed 6 bases and J shed 4 bases, with 16 bases lying between them. Germline assignment: CDR1 SQVTM and CDR2 ANQGSEA. The CDR3 runs 14 residues.

This clone was seen more than once but under ten times. The rearrangement uses TRBV13 and TRBJ2-1; D might be TRBD2 (6 bases). CDR3 size: 15 residues. The germline gives CDR1 PRHDT, CDR2 FYEKMQ (reference sequence). The V and J ends lost 6 bases and 5 bases respectively, with 17 bases between them. In DNA, the CDR3 is TGTGCCAGCAGTGGAGGGTTATTAGATCACAATGAGCAGTTCTTC. Translation gives CASSGGLLDHNEQFF. Variable domain in full (rest from reference TRBV13 and TRBJ2-1): AAGVIQSPRHLIKEKRETATLKCYPIPRHDTVYWYQQGPGQDPQFLISFYEKMQSDKGSIPDRFSAQQFSDYHSELNMSSLELGDSALYFCASSGGLLDHNEQFFGPGTRLTVL.

The chain recombines TRBV13 with TRBJ2-1, with D unclear. Trimming pared 4 bases from V and 2 bases from J, leaving 21 bases between. The CDR3 spans 18 residues. Germline CDR1 PRHDT, CDR2 FYEKMQ (reference sequence). CDR3 sequence: CASSSPPRLLGPYNEQFF. CDR3 nucleotides: TGTGCCAGCAGCTCTCCTCCCAGGCTCCTGGGCCCCTACAATGAGCAGTTCTTC.

This clone was detected only a few times. This sequence joins TRBV6-5 and TRBJ2-2, with 7 bases that match TRBD1. This CDR3 region has 14 residues. The trim removed 8 bases at V and 5 bases at J, leaving 8 bases unmatched. The germline V gene has CDR1 MNHEY and CDR2 SVGAGI. The CDR3 is CASGTGQPTGELFF. The CDR3, as DNA: TGTGCCAGCGGCACGGGACAGCCGACCGGGGAGCTGTTTTTT.

V usage is TRBV9 and J usage is TRBJ1-3; no firm D call. V lost 4 bases and J 2 bases, leaving 10 bases between the germline ends. From germline, CDR1 is SGDLS and CDR2 YYNGEE. The CDR3 totals 14 residues. In nucleotides, the CDR3 is TGTGCCAGCAGCCTCCTGGGAACTGGAAACACCATATATTTT. Translation gives CASSLLGTGNTIYF.

This clone was seen more than once but under ten times. The chain carries TRBV7-8 and TRBJ2-1; D gene unclear. The germline V gene encodes CDR1 SGHVS and CDR2 FQNEAQ. The CDR3 length is 13 residues. V was clipped by 8 bases and J by 6 bases, with 14 bases between them. DNA for the CDR3: TGTGCCAGCTTGGCGACCCTCTTCAATGAGCAGTTCTTC. Encoded protein: CASLATLFNEQFF.

This sequence joins TRBV18 and TRBJ2-1; perhaps D is TRBD1 or TRBD2 (5 bases each). Germline V gene lookup returns CDR1 KGHSH and CDR2 LQKENI. This CDR3 is built from 14 residues. V lost 6 bases and J 0 bases, leaving 9 bases between the germline ends. In DNA form, the CDR3 reads TGTGCCAGCTCCAGGGACGGCTCCTACAATGAGCAGTTCTTC. Protein: CASSRDGSYNEQFF.

V usage is TRBV5-1 and J usage is TRBJ1-4, with D perhaps matching TRBD1 (5 bases). V lost 2 bases to trimming and J lost 8 bases, with 13 bases between them. Per germline, CDR1 SGHRS and CDR2 YFSETQ. This CDR3 has 14 amino acids. The CDR3 nucleotides are TGCGCCAGCAGCTTCAGGGAGCGGCAGGAAAAACTGTTTTTT. It yields the protein CASSFRERQEKLFF.

The table lists this clone with a few counts. The chain has TRBV30 and TRBJ2-7; 7 nucleotides match TRBD1. The trim removed 5 bases at V and 4 bases at J, leaving 8 bases unmatched. The length of the CDR3 is 13 residues. Germline CDR1 GTSNPN, CDR2 SVGIG (reference sequence). In DNA, the CDR3 is TGTGCCTGGTCTACAGGGACAGCATACGAGCAGTACTTC. It is translated as CAWSTGTAYEQYF.

The chain couples TRBV18 to TRBJ1-4; possibly TRBD1 for D (5 bases). The CDR3 runs to 15 residues. The V gene lost 1 base and the J gene lost 7 bases, with 13 bases spanning the gap. Per germline, CDR1 KGHSH and CDR2 LQKENI. CDR3 sequence: CASSPRTNGGEKLFF. CDR3 coding DNA: TGTGCCAGCTCACCACGGACTAATGGGGGTGAAAAACTGTTTTTT.

This clone was seen a few times. The chain recombines TRBV30 with TRBJ1-2; no definite D call. The germline V gene has CDR1 GTSNPN and CDR2 SVGIG (reference sequence). The CDR3 has 13 residues. V lost 0 bases and J lost 5, with 10 bases in between. In nucleotides, the CDR3 is TGTGCCTGGAGTGTTACCGGGAGGTATGGCTACACCTTC. This gives the protein CAWSVTGRYGYTF.

V is TRBV6-5 and J is TRBJ2-3, with 8 bases lining up with TRBD2. The CDR3 totals 13 residues. Germline V lookup: CDR1 MNHEY, CDR2 SVGAGI. After removal of 11 bases from V and 7 bases from J, the junction contained 11 bases not matched to a gene. The CDR3 DNA follows: TGTGCCTCCGGCGGGGGGAACTCTAATACGCAGTATTTT. Its translation: CASGGGNSNTQYF.

The chain couples TRBV6-5 to TRBJ1-1; D is perhaps TRBD1 (5 bases). The V end was cut by 6 bases, the J end by 7 bases, with 9 bases between. The CDR3 totals 11 residues. Germline V lookup: CDR1 MNHEY, CDR2 SVGAGI. CDR3 amino acids: CASSQGVEAFF. The CDR3 DNA reads TGTGCCAGCAGCCAAGGGGTTGAAGCTTTCTTT.

This clone has more than one count but fewer than ten. This rearrangement joins TRBV4-3 to TRBJ1-3; the match to TRBD1 covers 10 bases. The germline gives CDR1 LGHNA, CDR2 YSLEER. V gave up 2 bases and J gave up 6 bases; unmatched junction bases: 4. This CDR3 has 15 residues. CDR3 nucleotide sequence: TGCGCCAGCAGCCAATCGACAGGGGGCCAAAACACCATATATTTT. Protein: CASSQSTGGQNTIYF.

The DNA for the CDR3 is TGTGCCAGCAGCGTAGCCCCGGACAGGGGTGGAGAAGAGACCCAGTACTTC. Its protein is CASSVAPDRGGEETQYF. The rearrangement links TRBV9 to TRBJ2-5; 9 bases fit TRBD1. The CDR3 sequence is 17 residues long. Germline lookup yields CDR1 SGDLS and CDR2 YYNGEE. V shed 0 bases and J 3 bases; nucleotides not matched to a gene: 9.

For this clone: Other DNA sequences in the same sample also yield this CDR3. The rearrangement joins TRBV5-1 to TRBJ1-5; weak D call: TRBD1 (5 bases). Per germline, CDR1 SGHRS and CDR2 YFSETQ. This CDR3 region has 14 residues. Trimming left V 0 bases short and J 3 bases short, with 7 bases between. This CDR3 is CASSLGGINQPQHF. CDR3 bases: TGCGCCAGCAGCTTGGGGGGCATCAATCAGCCCCAGCATTTT.

On this clone itself: Other DNA sequences in this specimen translate into the identical CDR3. The rearrangement joins TRBV18 to TRBJ2-5, with 7 bases fitting TRBD1. V gave up 5 bases and J gave up 2 bases; unmatched junction bases: 2. Germline V gene lookup returns CDR1 KGHSH and CDR2 LQKENI. The CDR3 is made up of 13 amino acids. CDR3 coding DNA: TGTGCCAGCTCAGGGGACAGACAAGAGACCCAGTACTTC. It yields the protein CASSGDRQETQYF.

The rearrangement uses TRBV9 and TRBJ2-3, with D possibly being TRBD1 or TRBD2 (6 bases each). Germline CDR1 is SGDLS and CDR2 is YYNGEE. Trimming shortened V by 0 bases and J by 3 bases, and 14 bases separated the two germline ends. The CDR3 has 16 amino acids. In DNA form, the CDR3 reads TGTGCCAGCAGCGTAGGACGGGGGCCGGGAACAGATACGCAGTATTTT. This codes for CASSVGRGPGTDTQYF.

J is TRBJ2-5 and V is TRBV11-2; D may be TRBD2 (6 bases). From germline, CDR1 is SGHAT and CDR2 FQNNGV. Trimming took 5 bases from V and 5 from J, leaving 18 bases between them. The CDR3 is 15 residues long. CDR3 sequence reads: CASSPGTGVKETQYF. DNA of the CDR3: TGTGCCAGCAGCCCTGGGACTGGAGTAAAGGAGACCCAGTACTTC.

V gene TRBV4-2 combines with J gene TRBJ2-6, with 12 bases identical to TRBD2. J lost 0 bases, V lost 8 bases, and 8 bases had no gene match. Germline values: CDR1 LGHNA, CDR2 YNFKEQ. This CDR3 has 18 amino acids. CDR3 in DNA: TGTGCCAGCGGCCCCCAGACTAGCGGGGGCTCTGGGGCCAACGTCCTGACTTTC. Translated, it gives CASGPQTSGGSGANVLTF.

This clone was detected a few times. J is TRBJ2-4 and V is TRBV13; D remains ambiguous. CDR3 length: 17 amino acids. The germline gives CDR1 PRHDT, CDR2 FYEKMQ (reference sequence). V dropped 1 base and J dropped 2 bases, with 15 bases sitting between them. CDR3 nucleotides: TGTGCCAGCAGCTTAGTCGCGACATTATCCCCCAAAAACATTCAGTACTTC. This gives the protein CASSLVATLSPKNIQYF. The full variable domain, in which reference TRBV13 and TRBJ2-4 provide the parts outside the CDR3, is AAGVIQSPRHLIKEKRETATLKCYPIPRHDTVYWYQQGPGQDPQFLISFYEKMQSDKGSIPDRFSAQQFSDYHSELNMSSLELGDSALYFCASSLVATLSPKNIQYFGAGTRLSVL.

J is TRBJ1-4 and V is TRBV25-1; no reliable D call. The CDR3 has 10 amino acids. CDR1 and CDR2 from the germline V gene are MGHDK and SYGVNS. The CDR3 loop is CVQTPEKLFF. In nucleotides, the CDR3 is TGTGTCCAGACCCCTGAAAAACTGTTTTTT.

This clone was observed a few times. CDR3 sequence: CASRHTGELFF. CDR3 DNA sequence: TGTGCCAGCAGGCACACCGGGGAGCTGTTTTTT. The rearrangement joins TRBV28 to TRBJ2-2; D is unresolved. CDR1 MDHEN and CDR2 SYDVKM come from the germline V gene. Trimming took off 6 bases at V and 3 bases at J, with 2 bases between the two ends. The CDR3 has 11 amino acids.

The chain employs TRBV12-5 and TRBJ1-1; D uncertain. Germline V gene data show CDR1 as LGHNT and CDR2 as FRNRAP. The CDR3 covers 8 residues. DNA for the CDR3: TGTGCCACCACTGAAGCTTTCTTT. It encodes CATTEAFF.

The chain links TRBV6-5 to TRBJ2-3; D is uncertain. V gave up 6 bases and J gave up 7 bases, with 11 bases separating them. Germline-derived CDR1 and CDR2 are MNHEY and SVGAGI. The CDR3 totals 12 residues. The CDR3: CASSRSRNTQYF. CDR3 DNA sequence: TGTGCCAGCAGCCGCTCGCGGAATACGCAGTATTTT.

The genes are TRBV14 and TRBJ2-2; D uncertain. The CDR3 is 15 residues long. In germline, CDR1 is SGHDN, CDR2 FVKESK. V was pared by 2 bases and J by 4 bases, with 11 bases between. The CDR3 DNA sequence: TGTGCCAGCAGCCAAATCGGGCTCGCCACCGGGGAGCTGTTTTTT. Its translation: CASSQIGLATGELFF.

This clone came up a few times. The rearrangement uses TRBV13 and TRBJ1-3; D remains unclear. V shed 3 bases and J shed 0 bases, with 9 bases lying between them. The length of the CDR3 is 15 residues. CDR1 is PRHDT, CDR2 FYEKMQ, per germline (reference sequence). The CDR3 loop reads CASSFKGASGNTIYF. The DNA of the CDR3 is TGTGCCAGCAGCTTTAAAGGTGCCTCTGGAAACACCATATATTTT.

This chain's CDR3 is CASSQTSGTAQETQYF. CDR3 in DNA: TGTGCCAGCAGCCAAACCTCCGGGACAGCGCAAGAGACCCAGTACTTC. The chain employs TRBV11-2 and TRBJ2-5, with 7 bases aligning to TRBD1. There are 16 residues in the CDR3. The germline CDR1 and CDR2 sequences are SGHAT and FQNNGV. After removal of 5 bases from V and 2 bases from J, the junction contained 11 bases not matched to a gene.